The 2 T cell receptor beta chains below were found in one sample sequenced in a study of blood T cell repertoires in COVID-19. The data were produced by immunoSEQ multiplex PCR, yet TCRdb's version contains in-frame clones alone and is incomplete. This sample has about 50,000 clones, with approximately 88% found just once. The source material was peripheral blood. All receptors come from a human donor in a cohort sampled during active COVID-19.

The V and J genes are TRBV10-2 and TRBJ2-7; 7 nucleotides align to TRBD1. The CDR3 runs to 15 residues. V shed 6 bases and J 3 bases; nucleotides not matched to a gene: 11. Germline CDR1 is WSHSY and CDR2 is SAAADI. DNA for the CDR3: TGCGCCAGCAGGGCAGGGGGACAGCCGAGCTACGAGCAGTACTTC. It encodes CASRAGGQPSYEQYF.

The genes are TRBV28 and TRBJ1-5; D gene uncertain. With 6 bases removed from V and 4 bases from J, the gap between germline ends came to 4 bases. The germline V gene encodes CDR1 MDHEN and CDR2 SYDVKM. CDR3 length: 11 amino acids. The chain's CDR3 is CASSTNQPQHF. CDR3 DNA sequence: TGTGCCAGCAGCACAAATCAGCCCCAGCATTTT.